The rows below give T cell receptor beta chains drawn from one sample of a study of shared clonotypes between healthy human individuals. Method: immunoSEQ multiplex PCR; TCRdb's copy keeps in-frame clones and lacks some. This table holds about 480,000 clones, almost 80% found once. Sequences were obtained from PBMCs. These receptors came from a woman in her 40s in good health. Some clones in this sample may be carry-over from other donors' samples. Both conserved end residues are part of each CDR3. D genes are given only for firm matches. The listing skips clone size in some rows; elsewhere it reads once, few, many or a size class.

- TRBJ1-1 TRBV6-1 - TGTGCCAGCAGTGAAACGGGGGCAAGGGCTTTCTTT CASSETGARAFF
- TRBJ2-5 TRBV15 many TGTGCCACCAGCAGAGGGGGAGACGATGAGACCCAGTACTTC CATSRGGDDETQYF
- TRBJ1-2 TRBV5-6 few TGTGCCAGCAGCTTTTTAGGGGCGCAGACCTTC CASSFLGAQTF
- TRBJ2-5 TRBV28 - TGTGCCAGCAGGAAACAGGGTTTGGAGACCCAGTACTTC CASRKQGLETQYF
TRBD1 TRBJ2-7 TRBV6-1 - TGTGCCAGCAGTGAGCACTGGACAGGGGTACAGAGCTCCTACGAGCAGTACTTC CASSEHWTGVQSSYEQYF
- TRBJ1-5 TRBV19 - TGTGCCAGTAGTATCCTACAGATTTATAGCAATCAGCCCCAGCATTTT CASSILQIYSNQPQHF
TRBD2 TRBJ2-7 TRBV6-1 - TGTGCCAGCAGTGGCCCGGTAGCGGGGAGCTCCTACGAGCAGTACTTC CASSGPVAGSSYEQYF
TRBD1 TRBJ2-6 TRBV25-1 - TGTGCCAGCAAGCTCGGGACAGGGATAGGTGGGGCCAACGTCCTGACTTTC CASKLGTGIGGANVLTF
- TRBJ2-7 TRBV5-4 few TGTGCCAGCAGCACCGATCCGGGACGGATCACCTACGAGCAGTACTTC CASSTDPGRITYEQYF
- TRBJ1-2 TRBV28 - TGTGCCAGCAGTCCGTCGTTGGGGGGGAATGGCTACACCTTC CASSPSLGGNGYTF
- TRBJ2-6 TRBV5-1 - TGCGCCAGCAGCGGAGGATCTGGGGCCAACGTCCTGACTTTC CASSGGSGANVLTF
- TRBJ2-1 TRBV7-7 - TGTGCCAGCAGCTTAGAGCCTGCCGGTAGCTCCTACAATGAGCAGTTCTTC CASSLEPAGSSYNEQFF
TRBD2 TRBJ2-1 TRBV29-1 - TGCAGCGTTGCGGGGGGACTAGCGGGAGTGATTGAGCAGTTCTTC CSVAGGLAGVIEQFF
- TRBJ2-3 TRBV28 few TGTGCCAGCAGTTACGGAGGGGGGGTTGCGCAGTATTTT CASSYGGGVAQYF
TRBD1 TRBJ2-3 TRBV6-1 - TGTGCCAGCAGTGGAGGACAGGGGGCTAGCACAGATACGCAGTATTTT CASSGGQGASTDTQYF
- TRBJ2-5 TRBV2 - TGTGCCAGCAGTCAAACGACAGGTTTAGAGACCCAGTACTTC CASSQTTGLETQYF
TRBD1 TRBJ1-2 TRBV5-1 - TGCGCCAGCAGCGGACTGACAGGGGACTATGGCTACACCTTC CASSGLTGDYGYTF
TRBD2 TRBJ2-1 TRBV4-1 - TGCGCCAGCAGCCTAGGGACCCGGACTAGCGGATACAATGAGCAGTTCTTC CASSLGTRTSGYNEQFF
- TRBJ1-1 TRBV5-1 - TGCGCCAGCAGCGGGATAAACAGCCACACTGAAGCTTTCTTT CASSGINSHTEAFF
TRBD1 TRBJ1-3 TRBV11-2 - TGTGCCAGCAGCCAAGGACAGGCGGTCGACACCATATATTTT CASSQGQAVDTIYF
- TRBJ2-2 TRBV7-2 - TGTGCCAGCAGCTTAGCAGGGCGCGGGGAGCTGTTTTTT CASSLAGRGELFF
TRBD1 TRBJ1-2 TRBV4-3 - TGCGCCAGCAGCCAAGATATGGGTGGGACAGGGCTATTCGGCTACACCTTC CASSQDMGGTGLFGYTF
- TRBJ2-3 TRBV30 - TGTGCCTGGTCTGCGGGGAGCGCAGATACGCAGTATTTT CAWSAGSADTQYF
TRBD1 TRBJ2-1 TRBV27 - TGTGCCAGCAGTTTATCCGTTCAGGGGGCGCGTCGGGAGCAGTTCTTC CASSLSVQGARREQFF
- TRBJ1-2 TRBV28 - TGTGCCAGCAGCCGACTTGAGAACTATGGCTACACCTTC CASSRLENYGYTF
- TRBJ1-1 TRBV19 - TGTGCCAGTAGTATCTTTGGCGAAGGGGACGAAGCTTTCTTT CASSIFGEGDEAFF
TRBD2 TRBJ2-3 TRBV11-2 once TGTGCCAGCAGCTTAGTAAGGACTAGCGGGACGTCGCAGTATTTT CASSLVRTSGTSQYF
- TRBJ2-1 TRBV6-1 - TGTGCCAGCGACCGGGACGCCTACAATGAGCAGTTCTTC CASDRDAYNEQFF
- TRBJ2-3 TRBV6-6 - TGTGCCAGCAAGCGAGCGGCCGGCACAGATACGCAGTATTTT CASKRAAGTDTQYF
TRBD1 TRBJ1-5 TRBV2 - TGTGCCAGCAGTATGGGACAGGGTACCGTAGAGCCCCAGCATTTT CASSMGQGTVEPQHF
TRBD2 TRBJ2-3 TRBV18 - TGTGCCAGCTCACCGCGGCCGCATAGCGGGAGTCTTAATTTCGGGGGCGATACGCAGTATTTT CASSPRPHSGSLNFGGDTQYF
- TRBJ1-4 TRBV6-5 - TGTGCCAGCAGTTACTCGGGACCGAATAATGAAAAACTGTTTTTT CASSYSGPNNEKLFF
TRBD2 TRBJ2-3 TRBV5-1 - TGCGCCAGCAGACCCCTAGCGGACCTCACAGATACGCAGTATTTT CASRPLADLTDTQYF
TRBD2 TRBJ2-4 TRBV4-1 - TGCGCCAGCAGCATCCCGACTAGCGGGATAACCAAAAACATTCAGTACTTC CASSIPTSGITKNIQYF